Shown below are 14 T cell receptor beta chains from a single sample sequenced in a study of spatial heterogeneity in lung cancer. One entry per CDR3 protein, called by TCRdb with MiXCR from the 5' RACE reads. Of about 120,000 distinct CDR3 sequences listed, 12% are singletons. Indicated time point: blood at routine non-recurrence follow-up after resection. Unsorted whole RNA samples from tumor, nontumor lung or frozen PBMC were sequenced. The specimen comprised PBMCs, sampled at follow-up. Receptors originate from a male donor with early-stage non-small cell lung cancer.

At least ten counts were recorded for this clonotype. The V call is TRBV7-6, the J call TRBJ2-5; D may be TRBD1 (6 bases). This CDR3 region has 13 residues. Germline loops: CDR1 SGHVS, CDR2 FNYEAQ. Trimming stripped 4 bases from V and 3 bases from J, with 9 bases between. The CDR3 sequence is CASSSNREETQYF. CDR3 DNA sequence: TGTGCCAGCAGCTCAAACAGGGAAGAGACCCAGTACTTC.

This clonotype came up many times. The CDR3 sequence is CASSQPPARPLVRPGQSEAFF. The CDR3 DNA reads as TGCGCCAGCAGCCAACCTCCCGCCCGTCCCTTGGTCCGGCCCGGCCAATCTGAAGCTTTCTTT. The chain has TRBV4-1 and TRBJ1-1; D not certain. V lost 2 bases and J 6 bases, leaving 34 bases between the germline ends. Germline V gene data show CDR1 as MGHRA and CDR2 as YSYEKL. The length of the CDR3 is 21 residues.

The table lists this clonotype with a few counts. This chain connects TRBV12-3 or TRBV12-4 to TRBJ1-1; 10 bases line up with TRBD1. V lost 3 bases to trimming and J lost 4 bases; unmatched junction nucleotides: 5. The CDR3 runs 15 residues. CDR3 amino acids: CASSFRTGGGTEAFF. The CDR3 DNA is TGTGCCAGCAGTTTTCGGACAGGGGGGGGCACTGAAGCTTTCTTT.

This clonotype was counted only a few times. The chain joins TRBV9 to TRBJ2-1, with 8 positions matching TRBD1. The CDR3 sequence is 13 residues long. The germline V gene has CDR1 SGDLS and CDR2 YYNGEE. The junction had 7 bases not matched to a gene; V was cut back by 7 bases and J by 7 bases. The CDR3 protein is CASEGTGVNEQFF. CDR3 bases: TGTGCCAGCGAGGGGACAGGAGTGAATGAGCAGTTCTTC.

The V call is TRBV18, the J call TRBJ1-4, with D maybe TRBD1 (5 bases). Between the trimmed V and J ends, which lost 1 base and 7 bases, there was a span of 10 bases. Per germline, CDR1 KGHSH and CDR2 LQKENI. This CDR3 region has 14 residues. The CDR3 region is CASSPRRDPEKLFF. Written as DNA, the CDR3 is TGTGCCAGCTCACCACGGAGGGACCCTGAAAAACTGTTTTTT.

The chain has TRBV2 and TRBJ2-1; 7 positions agree with TRBD1. The CDR3 is 15 amino acids. Germline CDR1 and CDR2: SNHLY and FYNNEI. With 6 bases clipped from V and 0 bases from J, the junction kept 5 bases outside the gene matches. As DNA, the CDR3 is TGTGCCAGCAGCCAGGGACAGCGCTCCTACAATGAGCAGTTCTTC. Protein sequence: CASSQGQRSYNEQFF.

Many counts were recorded for this clonotype. This chain uses TRBV27 with TRBJ2-2; no clear D gene. Trimming removed 5 bases from V and 5 bases from J, with 21 bases in between. Germline CDR1 MNHEY, CDR2 SMNVEV (reference sequence). The CDR3 is 17 amino acids. The CDR3 coding sequence is TGTGCCAGCAGTCCCCTCAAGGTCCAAGGTTGGACCGGGGAGCTGTTTTTT. Translated, it gives CASSPLKVQGWTGELFF.

This clonotype showed up many times. The chain carries TRBV9 and TRBJ1-2; D unclear. Germline assignment: CDR1 SGDLS and CDR2 YYNGEE. The V end lost 0 bases, the J end lost 4 bases, and 13 bases lay between the germline ends. CDR3 length: 15 amino acids. CDR3: CASSVGVQTVYGYTF. Here the CDR3 DNA reads TGTGCCAGCAGCGTAGGGGTTCAGACCGTCTATGGCTACACCTTC.

This chain connects TRBV20-1 to TRBJ1-5, with 8 bases aligning to TRBD1. The CDR3 spans 16 residues. The V gene's germline CDR1 is DFQATT and CDR2 SNEGSKA (reference sequence). V dropped 3 bases and J dropped 5; count of bases not matched to a gene: 12. The CDR3 DNA sequence: TGCAGTGCTAGCCCCACCAGGGGGCGCGAGGATCAGCCCCAGCATTTT. It specifies CSASPTRGREDQPQHF.

The chain joins TRBV2 to TRBJ2-3, with D hard to call. The CDR3 has 14 amino acids. Germline CDR1 SNHLY, CDR2 FYNNEI. Trimming shortened V by 4 bases and J by 5 bases, and 13 bases separated the two germline ends. CDR3 sequence: CASSGQRSGDTQYF. As DNA, the CDR3 is TGTGCCAGCAGTGGTCAGAGATCCGGAGATACGCAGTATTTT.

This clonotype was seen ten or more times. The V gene is TRBV9, the J gene TRBJ1-1; D is uncertain. The CDR3 is 12 residues long. V was clipped by 0 bases and J by 4 bases, with 4 bases between them. Germline assignment: CDR1 SGDLS and CDR2 YYNGEE. The CDR3 nucleotides read TGTGCCAGCAGCGTAGAGGGCACTGAAGCTTTCTTT. It translates to CASSVEGTEAFF.

Ten or more counts support this clonotype. The J gene is TRBJ2-1, the V gene TRBV7-9; 8 bases agree with TRBD2. The CDR3 sequence is 15 residues long. V lost 2 bases, J lost 8 bases, and 8 bases stayed unmatched. Germline V CDR1 and CDR2: SEHNR, FQNEAQ (reference sequence). Written as DNA, the CDR3 is TGTGCCAGCAGCTTATTGCGGGGGGAAGGGGATGAGCAGTTCTTC. This gives the protein CASSLLRGEGDEQFF.

This rearrangement joins TRBV18 to TRBJ1-2, with TRBD1 identical over 8 bases. V was pared by 5 bases and J by 3 bases, with 2 bases of the junction left unmatched. From germline, CDR1 is KGHSH and CDR2 LQKENI. The CDR3 runs to 13 residues. The CDR3 is CASSKQGDYGYTF. CDR3 in DNA: TGTGCCAGCTCAAAACAGGGGGACTATGGCTACACCTTC.

The CDR3 coding sequence is TGTGCCAGCAGCCAAATGGGTCTTACGGGCACTGAAGCTTTCTTT. It codes for CASSQMGLTGTEAFF. The chain combines TRBV3-1 with TRBJ1-1; no firm D call. The CDR3 is 15 residues long. Trimming removed 2 bases from V and 4 bases from J, with 14 bases in between. Germline V gene lookup returns CDR1 LGHDT and CDR2 YNNKEL (reference sequence).